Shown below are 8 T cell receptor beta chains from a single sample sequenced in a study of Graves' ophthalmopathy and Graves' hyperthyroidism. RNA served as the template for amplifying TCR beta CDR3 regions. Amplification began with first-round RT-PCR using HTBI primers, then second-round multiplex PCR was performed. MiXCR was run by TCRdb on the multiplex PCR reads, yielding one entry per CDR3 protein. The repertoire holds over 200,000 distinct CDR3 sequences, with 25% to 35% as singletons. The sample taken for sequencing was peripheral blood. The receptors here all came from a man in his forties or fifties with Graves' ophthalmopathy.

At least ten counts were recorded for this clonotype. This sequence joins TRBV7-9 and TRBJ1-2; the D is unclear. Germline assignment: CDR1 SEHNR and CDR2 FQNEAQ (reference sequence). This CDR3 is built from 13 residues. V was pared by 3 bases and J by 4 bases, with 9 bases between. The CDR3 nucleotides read TGTGCCAGCAGCTTTGCCCCCAGCTATGGCTACACCTTC. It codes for CASSFAPSYGYTF.

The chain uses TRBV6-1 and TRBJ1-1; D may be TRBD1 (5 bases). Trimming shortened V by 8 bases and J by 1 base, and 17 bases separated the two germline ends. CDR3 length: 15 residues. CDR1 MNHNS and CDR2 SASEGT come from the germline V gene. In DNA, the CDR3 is TGTGCCAGCGGCCAGGAGGGGAATAGGAACACTGAAGCTTTCTTT. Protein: CASGQEGNRNTEAFF.

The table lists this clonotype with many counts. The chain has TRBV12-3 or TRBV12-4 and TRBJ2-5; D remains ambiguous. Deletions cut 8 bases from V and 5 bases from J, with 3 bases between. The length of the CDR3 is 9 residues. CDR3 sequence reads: CASGETQYF. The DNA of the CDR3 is TGTGCCAGCGGGGAGACCCAGTACTTC.

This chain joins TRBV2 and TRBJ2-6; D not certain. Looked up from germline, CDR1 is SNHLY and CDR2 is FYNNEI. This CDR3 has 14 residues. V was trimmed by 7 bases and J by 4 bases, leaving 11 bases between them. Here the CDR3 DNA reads TGTGCCAGCATATCCTCGGCGGGGGCCAACGTCCTGACTTTC. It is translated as CASISSAGANVLTF. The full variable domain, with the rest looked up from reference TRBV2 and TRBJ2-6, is EPEVTQTPSHQVTQMGQEVILRCVPISNHLYFYWYRQILGQKVEFLVSFYNNEISEKSEIFDDQFSVERPDGSNFTLKIRSTKLEDSAMYFCASISSAGANVLTFGAGSRLTVL.

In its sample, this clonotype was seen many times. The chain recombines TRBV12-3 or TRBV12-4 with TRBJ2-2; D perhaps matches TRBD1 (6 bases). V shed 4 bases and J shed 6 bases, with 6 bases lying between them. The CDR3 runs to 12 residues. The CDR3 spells CASSSGAGELFF. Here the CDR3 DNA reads TGTGCCAGCAGTTCAGGGGCCGGGGAGCTGTTTTTT.

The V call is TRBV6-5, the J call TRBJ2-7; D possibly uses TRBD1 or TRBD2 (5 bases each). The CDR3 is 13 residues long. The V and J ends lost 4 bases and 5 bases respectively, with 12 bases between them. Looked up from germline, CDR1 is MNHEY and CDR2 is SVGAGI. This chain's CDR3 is CASSLRGLNEQYF. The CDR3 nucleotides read TGTGCCAGCAGTTTGAGGGGCCTGAACGAGCAGTACTTC.

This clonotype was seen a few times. CDR3 nucleotides: TGTGCCAGCAGCAGTGTCGGGAACTATGGCTACACCTTC. The encoded protein is CASSSVGNYGYTF. The rearrangement uses TRBV6-1 and TRBJ1-2; D gene uncertain. V was trimmed by 6 bases and J by 2 bases, leaving 10 bases between them. CDR1 MNHNS and CDR2 SASEGT come from the germline V gene. The CDR3 runs 13 residues.

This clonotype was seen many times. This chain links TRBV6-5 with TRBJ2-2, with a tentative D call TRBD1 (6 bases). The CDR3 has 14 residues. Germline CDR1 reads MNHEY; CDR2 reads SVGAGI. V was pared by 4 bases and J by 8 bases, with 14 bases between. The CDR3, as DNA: TGTGCCAGCAGTTGGGGGCGGGTTATTGGGGAGCTGTTTTTT. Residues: CASSWGRVIGELFF.